Listed here are 2 T cell receptor beta chains from one sample, sequenced in a study of blood T cell repertoires in COVID-19. Here immunoSEQ multiplex PCR was the method, and the copy in TCRdb shows in-frame clones only, minus some. The data contain approximately 170,000 clones, 83% of them singletons. Sequenced material: peripheral blood. Receptor source: a woman of 80 years or more with acute or convalescent COVID-19.

This clone was recorded only once. This chain uses TRBV20-1 with TRBJ2-3; D call uncertain. Trimming left V 2 bases short and J 3 bases short, with 3 bases between. CDR1 and CDR2 (germline): DFQATT, SNEGSKA (reference sequence). The CDR3 loop spans 11 amino acids. DNA of the CDR3: TGCAGTGCTAGAATAACAGATACGCAGTATTTT. Translation: CSARITDTQYF.

The genes are TRBV29-1 and TRBJ1-1; a possible D gene is TRBD1 (6 bases). Per germline, CDR1 SQVTM and CDR2 ANQGSEA. V shed 3 bases and J shed 11 bases, with 22 bases lying between them. This CDR3 is 14 amino acids long. CDR3 residues: CSVDPGTSIPRAFF. In DNA, the CDR3 is TGCAGCGTTGATCCTGGGACAAGTATACCGAGGGCTTTCTTT.